The 3 T cell receptor beta chains given below trace back to one sample, sequenced in a study of STAT5B mutations in CD4+ large granular lymphocyte leukemia. The repertoire was sequenced with immunoSEQ multiplex PCR; TCRdb's copy has only in-frame clones and lacks some. The data show over 35,000 clones, roughly 80% seen once. Sequencing was carried out using CD4+ T cells from blood buffy coats. Source of these receptors: a human donor in good health.

The chain combines TRBV6-5 with TRBJ1-5; D is unclear. The germline V gene has CDR1 MNHEY and CDR2 SVGAGI. The V and J ends lost 2 bases and 3 bases respectively, with 5 bases between them. The length of the CDR3 is 13 residues. The CDR3 DNA follows: TGTGCCAGCAGTTACGGGCCCAATCAGCCCCAGCATTTT. Translated: CASSYGPNQPQHF.

CDR3 DNA sequence: TGCGCCAGCAGCCCAGAAGTAGCGGGGGGGTACAATGAGCAGTTCTTC. Protein sequence: CASSPEVAGGYNEQFF. The rearrangement links TRBV4-3 to TRBJ2-1; TRBD2 matches at 11 bases. Trimming took 4 bases from V and 4 from J; bases not matched to a gene: 6. The germline gives CDR1 LGHNA, CDR2 YSLEER. The CDR3 consists of 16 residues.

The V call is TRBV6-1, the J call TRBJ1-2; D is uncertain. The V and J ends lost 0 bases and 1 base respectively, with 9 bases between them. Looked up from germline, CDR1 is MNHNS and CDR2 is SASEGT. The CDR3 runs 15 residues. The CDR3 spells CASSEAQSSNYGYTF. The CDR3 DNA reads TGTGCCAGCAGTGAAGCGCAATCCAGTAACTATGGCTACACCTTC.